This T cell receptor (beta chain) was observed in a study of blood T cell repertoires in COVID-19. For the study at large: The analysed material was cDNA or gDNA that came from T cells, B-cell-depleted T cells, or PBMCs.

Under the authors' procedure: Amplifying reference gene primers gave estimates of nucleated cell counts. Libraries were prepared by immunoSEQ multiplex PCR; TCRdb keeps only in-frame clonotypes and omits some of them. That table gives V, J and clone size, and the DNA gave D and trimming. The data contain about 310,000 clones, roughly 87% of them singletons. CDR1 SGHDN and CDR2 FVKESK come from the germline V gene. There are 16 residues in the CDR3. V gave up 0 bases and J gave up 6 bases, with 12 bases separating them. The source material was peripheral blood. The receptor was isolated from a man aged 18 to 30 with active or convalescent COVID-19. The V gene is TRBV14, the J gene TRBJ1-6, with D possibly TRBD1 on 6 matching bases. The CDR3 DNA reads as TGTGCCAGCAGCCAAGACGGTGACAGGTTTAATTCACCCCTCCACTTT. This gives the protein CASSQDGDRFNSPLHF.